Below are 3 T cell receptor beta chains sequenced from a single sample in a study of control samples from healthy donors and cancer patients (dated by TCRdb to the early 2020s). Library method: the immunoSEQ multiplex PCR assay. TCRdb obtained this table from immuneACCESS and retained in-frame rearrangements with V and J assigned. These tables miss some clones; where compared with another copy, unresolved V genes account for less than half of the shortfall, and the remainder is unexplained. The sample table lists roughly 95,000 clones, 88% of them with a count of one. In total, the top ten clones hold roughly 13% of the sample. The sequencing input was blood. The receptors stem from a young man in good health.

The J gene is TRBJ1-6, the V gene TRBV9; possible D gene TRBD1, 6 bases. Germline values: CDR1 SGDLS, CDR2 YYNGEE. CDR3 length: 17 amino acids. V lost 0 bases, J lost 8 bases, and 18 bases lay in between. CDR3 region: CASSVDGQPLADSPLHF. In nucleotides, the CDR3 is TGTGCCAGCAGCGTAGATGGACAGCCTCTTGCCGATTCACCCCTCCACTTT.

The V and J genes are TRBV28 and TRBJ2-1, with D unresolved. The CDR3 runs 11 residues. Looked up from germline, CDR1 is MDHEN and CDR2 is SYDVKM. Trimming removed 3 bases at V and 8 bases at J, with 5 bases between. DNA of the CDR3: TGTGCCAGCAGTTTGGCGTATGAGCAGTTCTTC. Translating gives CASSLAYEQFF.

V gene TRBV6-1 combines with J gene TRBJ2-1; a possible D gene is TRBD2 (6 bases). CDR3 size: 15 residues. V was shortened by 2 bases and J by 4 bases, with 12 bases between the two germline ends. Germline assignment: CDR1 MNHNS and CDR2 SASEGT. The CDR3 region has the DNA TGTGCCAGCAGTGAAAACCGGGAGTCTTACAATGAGCAGTTCTTC. It yields the protein CASSENRESYNEQFF.